Listed below are T cell receptor beta chains from one sample, sequenced in a study of T cells in Graves' hyperthyroidism and ophthalmopathy. TCRdb fed the multiplex PCR reads into MiXCR, producing one record per CDR3 protein. This repertoire shows 400,000 to 450,000 distinct CDR3 sequences, under 15% found once; its top ten account for roughly 13%. Sequenced: blood. The receptor set was obtained from a man younger than 30 with Graves' ophthalmopathy. Both conserved end residues are part of each CDR3.

V gene: TRBV5-1; CDR3 protein: CASSVQGADSPLHF
V gene: TRBV30; CDR3 protein: CAWSEGQGIGEQYF
V gene: TRBV2; CDR3 protein: CAGAQGGHEKLFF
V gene: TRBV7-8; CDR3 protein: CASSSLRDSQETQYF
V gene: TRBV2; CDR3 protein: CASITQPTNSPLHF
V gene: TRBV18; CDR3 protein: CASSPPAGVETQYF
V gene: TRBV15; CDR3 protein: CATSRGSGTEAFF
V gene: TRBV10-1; CDR3 protein: CASNRQGVGETQYF
V gene: TRBV28; CDR3 protein: CASRANMNTEAFF
V gene: TRBV13; CDR3 protein: CASSLVLPTNTGELFF
V gene: TRBV30; CDR3 protein: CAWSKDIFSGNTIYF
V gene: TRBV2; CDR3 protein: CASLADRGQPQHF
V gene: TRBV6-1; CDR3 protein: CASSLDGPITDTQYF
V gene: TRBV20-1; CDR3 protein: CSAWTGGADTQYF
V gene: TRBV28; CDR3 protein: CASSLYFARDLNNEQFF
V gene: TRBV12-3/TRBV12-4; CDR3 protein: CASTQFGGVDGYTF
V gene: TRBV7-2; CDR3 protein: CASSPQNYRVNEQFF
V gene: TRBV3-1; CDR3 protein: CASSQDGTGYGETQYF
V gene: TRBV12-5; CDR3 protein: CASGRGGGGRYF
V gene: TRBV4-1; CDR3 protein: CASSQGQGASPLHF
V gene: TRBV27; CDR3 protein: CASSSGLNINTGELFF
V gene: TRBV5-1; CDR3 protein: CASSLDYRVRNEQFF
V gene: TRBV11-2; CDR3 protein: CASSFSDISYNEQFF
V gene: TRBV24-1; CDR3 protein: CATSDLGDSKIYGYTF
V gene: TRBV3-1; CDR3 protein: CASRPGTGGFYGYTF
V gene: TRBV4-2; CDR3 protein: CASSHREDRNTIYF
V gene: TRBV24-1; CDR3 protein: CATSDLWGGQYF
V gene: TRBV5-1; CDR3 protein: CASSLGWETGELFF
V gene: TRBV6-1; CDR3 protein: CASSVTGEGEQYF
V gene: TRBV12-3/TRBV12-4; CDR3 protein: CASSFRGSWGNQPQHF
V gene: TRBV19; CDR3 protein: CASSKLAGANTGELFF
V gene: TRBV5-1; CDR3 protein: CASSRTSGEVTDTQYF
V gene: TRBV11-2; CDR3 protein: CASSLDGSNEKLFF
V gene: TRBV20-1; CDR3 protein: CSARRQGRLAGGPLSYEQYF
V gene: TRBV12-3/TRBV12-4; CDR3 protein: CASNPSGDTDTQYF
V gene: TRBV11-2; CDR3 protein: CASSFDRRNTEAFF
V gene: TRBV20-1; CDR3 protein: CSARDPRGPLGNEQFF
V gene: TRBV3-1; CDR3 protein: CATRGDQTNSPLHF
V gene: TRBV27; CDR3 protein: CASSPIPGLAGATDTQYF
V gene: TRBV19; CDR3 protein: CASSFGPDKGNTGELFF
V gene: TRBV2; CDR3 protein: CASSETGPGGGTQYF
V gene: TRBV20-1; CDR3 protein: CSARDGTGAGIYSNQPQHF
V gene: TRBV6-1; CDR3 protein: CASSFIGPRNNIQYF
V gene: TRBV11-3; CDR3 protein: CASSSTSGGPRDTQYF
V gene: TRBV7-6; CDR3 protein: CASSLAGGAGDEQYF
V gene: TRBV20-1; CDR3 protein: CSAFPQGTGELFF
V gene: TRBV5-5; CDR3 protein: CASSWTSGRGYEQYF
V gene: TRBV5-6; CDR3 protein: CASSFSLTGELFF
V gene: TRBV29-1; CDR3 protein: CSVAEGGETQYF
V gene: TRBV6-1; CDR3 protein: CASEGAELETQYF
V gene: TRBV5-1; CDR3 protein: CASSLLSGRDTGELFF
V gene: TRBV2; CDR3 protein: CASRRDRQGVFYEQYF
V gene: TRBV6-1; CDR3 protein: CASSRHSGGTTDTQYF
V gene: TRBV7-6; CDR3 protein: CASSLVTGGTGELFF
V gene: TRBV19; CDR3 protein: CASRGGQPMNTEALF
V gene: TRBV9; CDR3 protein: CASSARDRRGYTF
V gene: TRBV18; CDR3 protein: CASSPSGGPSTGELFF
V gene: TRBV20-1; CDR3 protein: CSAWLRHEQFF
V gene: TRBV10-3; CDR3 protein: CAISAVVGRPAGELFF
V gene: TRBV12-3/TRBV12-4; CDR3 protein: CASSFDRPHEQYF